The 31 T cell receptor beta chains reported below all come from one sample, sequenced in a study of technical replicates of blood from several donors. Clones were sequenced by immunoSEQ multiplex PCR, and TCRdb holds only the in-frame ones, with some missing. This sample has approximately 15,000 clones, with over 80% found just once. What was sequenced was PBMCs. The receptors here all came from a human donor in good health.

The chain has TRBV10-3 and TRBJ2-7; 9 bases are shared with TRBD1. CDR1 and CDR2 from the germline V gene are ENHRY and SYGVKD. The CDR3 consists of 16 residues. Trimming cost V 4 bases and J 3 bases; bases outside gene matches: 10. CDR3 sequence: CAISGTGAGVGYEQYF. The CDR3, as DNA: TGTGCCATCAGTGGGACAGGGGCCGGGGTCGGCTACGAGCAGTACTTC.

This chain joins TRBV19 and TRBJ2-7; 7 bases match TRBD1. Germline CDR1 is LNHDA and CDR2 is SQIVND (reference sequence). The CDR3 sequence is 12 residues long. V was pared by 5 bases and J by 4 bases, with 2 bases of the junction left unmatched. The CDR3 sequence is CASSRDRYEQYF. Here the CDR3 DNA reads TGTGCCAGTAGTCGGGACAGATACGAGCAGTACTTC.

In its sample, this clone was seen a few times. This chain uses TRBV10-3 with TRBJ2-5; weak D call: TRBD2 (5 bases). The CDR3 spans 15 residues. The V gene's germline CDR1 is ENHRY and CDR2 SYGVKD. Trimming removed 0 bases from V and 7 bases from J, with 15 bases in between. As DNA, the CDR3 is TGTGCCATCAGTGAGTCTAATGGCCCGGCGGGGACCCAGTACTTC. As protein: CAISESNGPAGTQYF.

The chain employs TRBV5-8 and TRBJ2-1; D is possibly TRBD2 (6 bases). This CDR3 spans 14 amino acids. V gave up 4 bases and J gave up 5 bases, with 13 bases separating them. Germline V gene lookup returns CDR1 SGHTS and CDR2 YDEGEE. CDR3 residues: CASSPGGPHNEQFF. CDR3 bases: TGTGCCAGCAGCCCCGGAGGGCCGCACAATGAGCAGTTCTTC.

In its sample, this clone was seen a few times. The chain carries TRBV5-1 and TRBJ1-2; TRBD1 agrees at 7 bases. J lost 4 bases, V lost 0 bases, and 6 bases had no gene match. Germline loops: CDR1 SGHRS, CDR2 YFSETQ. The CDR3 is made up of 15 amino acids. CDR3 loop: CASSLDEGASYGYTF. CDR3 sequence (DNA): TGCGCCAGCAGCTTGGACGAGGGGGCGAGCTATGGCTACACCTTC. Full variable domain (remainder filled in from reference TRBV5-1 and TRBJ1-2): KAGVTQTPRYLIKTRGQQVTLSCSPISGHRSVSWYQQTPGQGLQFLFEYFSETQRNKGNFPGRFSGRQFSNSRSEMNVSTLELGDSALYLCASSLDEGASYGYTFGSGTRLTVV.

This clone has only a few counts. The V gene is TRBV28, the J gene TRBJ2-7; D gene unclear. The V gene's germline CDR1 is MDHEN and CDR2 SYDVKM. The CDR3 is made up of 11 amino acids. Trimming took off 3 bases at V and 6 bases at J, with 6 bases between the two ends. For the CDR3, the DNA is TGTGCCAGCAGTTTCAATAGCGAGCAGTACTTC. Translation: CASSFNSEQYF.

CDR3 protein: CASSKGREGRYEQYF. The CDR3 region has the DNA TGTGCCAGCAGCAAAGGGCGGGAGGGCCGGTACGAGCAGTACTTC. This sequence joins TRBV21-1 and TRBJ2-7; TRBD2, as called in the table, went unchecked against the DNA. TRBV21-1 is a pseudogene segment. The CDR3 totals 15 residues.

The V and J genes are TRBV7-7 and TRBJ2-6; 7 bases align to TRBD2. The CDR3 loop spans 13 amino acids. The germline V gene has CDR1 SSHAT and CDR2 FNYEAQ (reference sequence). V was clipped by 11 bases and J by 3 bases; unmatched bases: 4. The CDR3 here is CAGGGSGANVLTF. Written as DNA, the CDR3 is TGTGCCGGCGGGGGTAGTGGGGCCAACGTCCTGACTTTC.

This clone was found once. The chain carries TRBV18 and TRBJ2-2; D perhaps matches TRBD2 (5 bases). V was pared by 0 bases and J by 7 bases, with 12 bases between. Germline V gene sequence: CDR1 KGHSH, CDR2 LQKENI. The CDR3 runs to 15 residues. CDR3 bases: TGTGCCAGCTCACCACCGGACTTCCTGGGCGGGGAGCTGTTTTTT. This gives the protein CASSPPDFLGGELFF.

The V and J genes are TRBV4-2 and TRBJ1-1; D unresolved. The CDR3 is 14 residues long. Germline CDR1 LGHNA, CDR2 YNFKEQ. With 4 bases removed from V and 6 bases from J, the gap between germline ends came to 15 bases. In DNA, the CDR3 is TGTGCCAGCAGCCCTATCGGAGGGTCCCCTGAAGCTTTCTTT. It codes for CASSPIGGSPEAFF.

J is TRBJ1-2 and V is TRBV30; D is uncertain. Germline V CDR1 and CDR2: GTSNPN, SVGIG (reference sequence). Trimming pared 4 bases from V and 8 bases from J, leaving 11 bases between. This CDR3 has 11 residues. The CDR3 loop reads CAWTSGGGYTF. The CDR3 region has the DNA TGTGCCTGGACGAGCGGTGGAGGCTACACCTTC.

V usage is TRBV7-9 and J usage is TRBJ2-2, with D maybe TRBD2 (5 bases). Germline CDR1 is SEHNR and CDR2 is FQNEAQ (reference sequence). V lost 4 bases to trimming and J lost 0 bases, with 6 bases between them. The CDR3 consists of 14 residues. DNA of the CDR3: TGTGCCAGCAGCTGGACTTCGAACACCGGGGAGCTGTTTTTT. Amino acids: CASSWTSNTGELFF.

This clone appeared once. The chain couples TRBV5-5 to TRBJ1-5; TRBD1 matches at 9 bases. Germline-derived CDR1 and CDR2 are SGHKS and YYEKEE (reference sequence). This CDR3 spans 18 amino acids. J was trimmed by 0 bases and V by 0 bases; bases with no gene match: 7. The CDR3 is CASSLVGTGIDSNQPQHF. DNA for the CDR3: TGTGCCAGCAGCTTGGTGGGGACAGGGATCGATAGCAATCAGCCCCAGCATTTT.

There are a few counts of this clone. This chain links TRBV6-1 with TRBJ2-7; D remains ambiguous. V lost 6 bases and J 3 bases, leaving 3 bases between the germline ends. CDR1 MNHNS and CDR2 SASEGT come from the germline V gene. The CDR3 contains 10 residues. The CDR3 loop is CASSFYEQYF. CDR3 bases: TGTGCCAGCAGCTTCTACGAGCAGTACTTC.

CDR3 residues: CASRVRKRGGYTF. In DNA form, the CDR3 reads TGCGCCAGCCGCGTCAGGAAACGGGGTGGCTACACCTTC. The chain is built from TRBV23-1 and TRBJ1-2; D gene unclear. TRBV23-1 is filed as an ORF, its function uncertain. Between the trimmed V and J ends, which lost 8 bases and 7 bases, there was a span of 17 bases. There are 13 residues in the CDR3.

The chain employs TRBV29-1 and TRBJ1-4; D perhaps matches TRBD1 (6 bases). The CDR3 extends over 14 amino acids. CDR1 and CDR2 (germline): SQVTM, ANQGSEA. With 0 bases removed from V and 8 bases from J, the gap between germline ends came to 13 bases. The CDR3 sequence: CSVEDPRGGEKLFF. In DNA, the CDR3 is TGCAGCGTTGAAGATCCCAGGGGCGGCGAAAAACTGTTTTTT.

The chain uses TRBV19 and TRBJ1-1; D possibly corresponds to TRBD1 (6 bases). With 5 bases removed from V and 6 bases from J, the gap between germline ends came to 16 bases. Germline CDR1 and CDR2: LNHDA and SQIVND (reference sequence). The CDR3 contains 14 residues. The CDR3 region has the DNA TGTGCCAGTAGTCCCTTAGACAGGTCGCCTGAAGCTTTCTTT. Translating it yields CASSPLDRSPEAFF. The full variable domain, rest sourced from reference TRBV19 and TRBJ1-1, is DGGITQSPKYLFRKEGQNVTLSCEQNLNHDAMYWYRQDPGQGLRLIYYSQIVNDFQKGDIAEGYSVSREKKESFPLTVTSAQKNPTAFYLCASSPLDRSPEAFFGQGTRLTVV.

This chain connects TRBV9 to TRBJ2-2; 9 positions match TRBD2. The CDR3 covers 15 residues. Germline values: CDR1 SGDLS, CDR2 YYNGEE. The V and J ends lost 0 bases and 6 bases, in that order; junction bases with no gene match: 3. The CDR3 region has the DNA TGTGCCAGCAGCGTAGGCGGGAGGGCCTCCGGGGAGCTGTTTTTT. As protein: CASSVGGRASGELFF.

This chain uses TRBV27 with TRBJ2-7; the D gene is possibly TRBD1 (6 bases). V was clipped by 0 bases and J by 6 bases, with 12 bases between them. CDR3 length equals 14 residues. Per the germline V gene, CDR1 is MNHEY and CDR2 is SMNVEV (reference sequence). The CDR3 sequence is CASSLSIQGFEQYF. The CDR3 coding sequence is TGTGCCAGCAGTTTATCGATACAGGGATTCGAGCAGTACTTC.

This sequence joins TRBV5-1 and TRBJ2-1; the match to TRBD1 covers 8 bases. Trimming at V came to 1 base and at J to 8 bases, leaving 8 bases not matched to a gene. CDR3 size: 15 residues. Germline-derived CDR1 and CDR2 are SGHRS and YFSETQ. CDR3: CASSLLTGVGDEQFF. DNA of the CDR3: TGCGCCAGCAGCTTGCTGACAGGGGTTGGGGATGAGCAGTTCTTC.

The V gene is TRBV7-9, the J gene TRBJ2-5, with a weak D call TRBD1 (5 bases). Germline V gives CDR1 SEHNR, CDR2 FQNEAQ (reference sequence). V was pared by 1 base and J by 5 bases, with 17 bases between. CDR3 size: 16 residues. CDR3 coding DNA: TGTGCCAGCAGCTTAGGCCTTACAGGCTCTAGGGAGACCCAGTACTTC. It yields the protein CASSLGLTGSRETQYF.

This clone was counted only a few times. This chain joins TRBV10-3 and TRBJ2-2, with TRBD2 identical over 16 bases. Germline V lookup: CDR1 ENHRY, CDR2 SYGVKD. Trimming cost V 10 bases and J 5 bases; bases outside gene matches: 7. The CDR3 is made up of 16 amino acids. The CDR3 loop is CATRGLAGGGTGELFF. CDR3 nucleotide sequence: TGTGCCACGCGGGGACTAGCGGGAGGGGGGACCGGGGAGCTGTTTTTT.

This chain links TRBV19 with TRBJ2-7; 8 positions agree with TRBD2. The germline V gene has CDR1 LNHDA and CDR2 SQIVND (reference sequence). The CDR3 loop spans 15 amino acids. V shed 7 bases, J shed 4 bases, and the junction held 12 bases outside the gene matches. The CDR3 bases are TGTGCCAGTAAGTCTACAGCGGGAGTACTGTACGAGCAGTACTTC. It yields the protein CASKSTAGVLYEQYF.

The rearrangement joins TRBV2 to TRBJ1-1, with 10 positions matching TRBD1. Losses at the gene ends were 6 bases for V and 1 base for J; bases not matched to a gene: 5. This CDR3 has 15 residues. Germline CDR1 reads SNHLY; CDR2 reads FYNNEI. The DNA of the CDR3 is TGTGCCAGCAGCCGGGACAGGGGTTGGAACACTGAAGCTTTCTTT. Its protein product is CASSRDRGWNTEAFF.

The CDR3 DNA is TGTGCCAGCAGTTCAGGGGGATGGGGGGCATACACCATATATTTT. Its translation is CASSSGGWGAYTIYF. J is TRBJ1-3 and V is TRBV28, with TRBD1 identical over 7 bases. The CDR3 is 15 amino acids. Germline V CDR1 and CDR2: MDHEN, SYDVKM. V shed 4 bases, J shed 8 bases, and the junction held 11 bases outside the gene matches.

This sequence joins TRBV12-1 and TRBJ2-1; the table assigns TRBD2, which was not confirmed against the DNA. TRBV12-1 is a pseudogene locus. This CDR3 has 18 amino acids. CDR3 amino acids: CASSSNHIAGEGYNEQFF. In DNA form, the CDR3 reads TGTGCCAGCAGCTCCAACCACATAGCGGGAGAGGGGTACAATGAGCAGTTCTTC.

V usage is TRBV6-1 and J usage is TRBJ2-3; D may be TRBD1 (6 bases). The V gene lost 7 bases and the J gene lost 2 bases, with 10 bases spanning the gap. The germline gives CDR1 MNHNS, CDR2 SASEGT. The CDR3 is 13 residues long. As DNA, the CDR3 is TGTGCCAGCACAGGACAGTTCACAGATACGCAGTATTTT. Translation: CASTGQFTDTQYF.

The chain recombines TRBV7-9 with TRBJ2-5; TRBD2 aligns across 12 bases. The CDR3 length is 14 residues. Trimming removed 3 bases from V and 4 bases from J; junction bases left unmatched: 0. Germline CDR1 and CDR2: SEHNR and FQNEAQ (reference sequence). This chain's CDR3 is CASSLTSGRETQYF. The CDR3, as DNA: TGTGCCAGCAGCTTGACTAGCGGGAGAGAGACCCAGTACTTC.

The rearrangement uses TRBV6-1 and TRBJ2-5; 7 bases are a match to TRBD1. CDR1 MNHNS and CDR2 SASEGT come from the germline V gene. V gave up 6 bases and J gave up 2 bases; unmatched junction bases: 9. CDR3 length: 15 amino acids. The CDR3 here is CASSLQGQKQETQYF. The DNA of the CDR3 is TGTGCCAGCAGCTTACAGGGACAGAAGCAAGAGACCCAGTACTTC.

The chain employs TRBV7-5 and TRBJ2-2; no DNA check was done on the table's D call, TRBD1. TRBV7-5 counts as a pseudogene. This CDR3 spans 18 amino acids. CDR3 residues: CVRSREPRDSPHTGELFF. In DNA form, the CDR3 reads TGTGTCAGAAGTCGGGAACCCCGGGACAGTCCTCACACCGGGGAGCTGTTTTTT.

This chain joins TRBV25-1 and TRBJ2-7; 10 bases fit TRBD2. V lost 5 bases to trimming and J lost 5 bases; unmatched junction nucleotides: 15. The CDR3 has 17 residues. Germline V lookup: CDR1 MGHDK, CDR2 SYGVNS. CDR3 amino acids: CASSRSPSGTSVHEQYF. The CDR3 nucleotides are TGTGCCAGCAGTCGCTCACCTTCCGGGACTAGCGTTCACGAGCAGTACTTC.